These T cell receptor beta chains were read from a single sample in a study of glioma-infiltrating T cells after dendritic cell vaccination. Libraries were prepared by immunoSEQ multiplex PCR; TCRdb keeps only in-frame clonotypes and omits some of them. The table has 50,000 to 70,000 clones, about 79% seen once. The sequencing here drew on blood, taken after dendritic cell vaccination. Every receptor here comes from a human donor with glioblastoma. The CDR3 runs from the conserved cysteine through the conserved F or W. The D gene is left open where the match is weak. Size is omitted from some rows. Given values are once, few, many or a class for expanded clones.

d_call,v_call,j_call,clone_size,cdr3_nt,cdr3_aa
TRBD2,TRBV11-1,TRBJ2-2,NA,TGTGCCAGCAGCCCTTCGCGGGGGGCCGGGGAGCTGTTTTTT,CASSPSRGAGELFF
TRBD1,TRBV6-6,TRBJ2-7,few,TGTGCCAGCAGTTACTCTTGGACAGGGGCTGGATACGAGCAGTACTTC,CASSYSWTGAGYEQYF
NA,TRBV5-8,TRBJ1-1,NA,TGTGCCAGCAGCTTGGGTACGGGGGGCACTGAAGCTTTCTTT,CASSLGTGGTEAFF
TRBD2,TRBV5-1,TRBJ2-1,NA,TGCGCCAGCAGCTTGGTTAGCGGGCTCACCAACAATGAGCAGTTCTTC,CASSLVSGLTNNEQFF
NA,TRBV6-4,TRBJ1-1,NA,TGTGCCACCAGTGGGCCGAACACTGAAGCTTTCTTT,CATSGPNTEAFF
NA,TRBV4-1,TRBJ2-1,NA,TGCGCCAGCAGCCAACCCAGTAATGAGCAGTTCTTC,CASSQPSNEQFF
NA,TRBV29-1,TRBJ2-2,once,TGCAGCGTCGAGGTGCGGCTGAGGAACACCGGGGAGCTGTTTTTT,CSVEVRLRNTGELFF
NA,TRBV6-5,TRBJ1-6,NA,TGTGCCAGCAATACAGGGAGGGATAATTCACCCCTCCACTTT,CASNTGRDNSPLHF
NA,TRBV30,TRBJ1-2,NA,TGTGCCTGGAGTGCTCTCCTTACAGGGAAGGGGAACTATGGCTACACCTTC,CAWSALLTGKGNYGYTF
NA,TRBV30,TRBJ2-5,once,TGTGCCTGGAGGGGGGCAGGGCCGAATTTGGAGACCCAGTACTTC,CAWRGAGPNLETQYF
TRBD1,TRBV9,TRBJ2-1,once,TGTGCCAGCACCAGGGGGACAGGGTTTTACAATGAGCAGTTCTTC,CASTRGTGFYNEQFF
NA,TRBV7-9,TRBJ2-1,NA,TGTGCCAGCAGCCCACCACCCACGGAGCATTACAATGAGCAGTTCTTC,CASSPPPTEHYNEQFF